These 31 T cell receptor beta chains originate from one sample sequenced in a study of long-term antiretroviral therapy in people with HIV. Sequencing relied on immunoSEQ assay v3.0, run at survey level. Repertoires were generated with immunoSEQ multiplex PCR, while TCRdb's copy carries only in-frame clones and drops some. The sample includes some 17,000 clones, roughly 80% of them seen just once. The source material was unsorted PBMCs, sampled roughly 2.2 years before starting antiretroviral therapy. These receptors were collected from a man in his thirties or forties with HIV.

This clone was seen just once. This chain joins TRBV4-3 and TRBJ1-5; D call uncertain. This CDR3 spans 16 amino acids. V was clipped by 0 bases and J by 0 bases, with 9 bases between them. Germline V gene sequence: CDR1 LGHNA, CDR2 YSLEER. The CDR3 nucleotides read TGCGCCAGCAGCCAAGATGCAGCGTCTAGCAATCAGCCCCAGCATTTT. Its protein is CASSQDAASSNQPQHF.

The chain uses TRBV4-1 and TRBJ1-5; D may be TRBD1 (5 bases). The CDR3 sequence is 14 residues long. The V gene's germline CDR1 is MGHRA and CDR2 YSYEKL. Trimming shortened V by 4 bases and J by 1 base, and 8 bases separated the two germline ends. The DNA for the CDR3 is TGCGCCAGCAGCCCGACAGTAAGCAATCAGCCCCAGCATTTT. Protein product: CASSPTVSNQPQHF.

This clone has just one count. CDR3 region: CATSRDRAVKTSGYTF. CDR3 DNA sequence: TGTGCCACCAGCAGAGATAGGGCAGTCAAGACGTCTGGCTACACCTTC. The gene calls are TRBV15 and TRBJ1-2; no clear D gene. CDR1 is LNHNV and CDR2 is YYDKDF in the germline V gene (reference sequence). Trimming removed 0 bases from V and 7 bases from J, with 18 bases in between. This CDR3 spans 16 amino acids.

This clone was observed a few times. This chain joins TRBV27 and TRBJ2-1; possibly TRBD2 for D (6 bases). The germline CDR1 and CDR2 sequences are MNHEY and SMNVEV (reference sequence). The CDR3 is 13 amino acids. Trimming stripped 6 bases from V and 6 bases from J, with 12 bases between. The CDR3 reads CASRTGAVNEQFF. In DNA, the CDR3 is TGTGCCAGCAGAACGGGAGCGGTCAATGAGCAGTTCTTC.

The gene calls are TRBV19 and TRBJ1-1; D uncertain. The germline CDR1 and CDR2 sequences are LNHDA and SQIVND (reference sequence). This CDR3 spans 16 amino acids. V lost 5 bases, J lost 8 bases, and 24 bases lay in between. CDR3 sequence reads: CASSLPRGGLPGEAFF. DNA for the CDR3: TGTGCCAGTAGTCTCCCCAGAGGAGGACTCCCTGGGGAAGCTTTCTTT.

This chain connects TRBV7-2 to TRBJ2-5, with 7 bases identical to TRBD2. The CDR3 has 16 amino acids. CDR1 is SGHTA and CDR2 is FQGNSA in the germline V gene. Losses at the gene ends were 5 bases for V and 2 bases for J; bases not matched to a gene: 11. The CDR3 DNA reads TGTGCCAGCAGCCACTGGGTCGCGGGGGTACAAGAGACCCAGTACTTC. Protein sequence: CASSHWVAGVQETQYF.

In this sample, this clone turned up once. The rearrangement links TRBV10-2 to TRBJ2-7; D remains ambiguous. The germline V gene encodes CDR1 WSHSY and CDR2 SAAADI. The ends were cut back, 1 base at V and 6 bases at J, with 19 bases in the middle. The CDR3 contains 16 residues. CDR3 loop: CASSEFEQPRRGEQYF. The CDR3 DNA sequence: TGCGCCAGCAGTGAGTTCGAACAGCCAAGGAGAGGCGAGCAGTACTTC.

This clone has a single count. The rearrangement links TRBV9 to TRBJ1-4, with D perhaps matching TRBD1 (5 bases). Between the trimmed V and J ends, which lost 0 bases and 3 bases, there was a span of 15 bases. The germline V gene encodes CDR1 SGDLS and CDR2 YYNGEE. The CDR3 has 17 amino acids. Here the CDR3 reads CASSVGWPGGANEKLFF. The CDR3 DNA reads as TGTGCCAGCAGCGTAGGTTGGCCGGGGGGAGCTAATGAAAAACTGTTTTTT. Full variable domain (remainder filled in from reference TRBV9 and TRBJ1-4): DSGVTQTPKHLITATGQRVTLRCSPRSGDLSVYWYQQSLDQGLQFLIQYYNGEERAKGNILERFSAQQFPDLHSELNLSSLELGDSALYFCASSVGWPGGANEKLFFGSGTQLSVL.

The chain joins TRBV7-9 to TRBJ2-1; D possibly corresponds to TRBD1 (5 bases). The germline CDR1 and CDR2 sequences are SEHNR and FQNEAQ (reference sequence). CDR3 length: 13 residues. The V gene lost 0 bases and the J gene lost 9 bases, with 9 bases spanning the gap. CDR3 DNA: TGTGCCAGCAGCTTAGCGTCCCAGGGTGAGCAGTTCTTC. It encodes CASSLASQGEQFF.

The CDR3 DNA reads TGTGCCAGCAGCGCAGACCAGGGGTCCGGAAACACCATATATTTT. This gives the protein CASSADQGSGNTIYF. The rearrangement joins TRBV9 to TRBJ1-3, with D maybe TRBD1 (6 bases). Trimming shortened V by 3 bases and J by 4 bases, and 14 bases separated the two germline ends. From germline, CDR1 is SGDLS and CDR2 YYNGEE. This CDR3 spans 15 amino acids.

V usage is TRBV28 and J usage is TRBJ2-7, with 8 bases aligning to TRBD1. The CDR3 spans 13 residues. V dropped 8 bases and J dropped 2; count of bases not matched to a gene: 5. Germline-derived CDR1 and CDR2 are MDHEN and SYDVKM. CDR3 loop: CASYSGQAYEQYF. The DNA of the CDR3 is TGTGCCAGCTACTCGGGACAGGCCTACGAGCAGTACTTC.

The chain has TRBV5-3 and TRBJ1-1; the D is unclear. TRBV5-3 is known as an ORF, though its function is uncertain. The CDR3 is 13 residues long. V was cut by 4 bases and J by 9 bases, with 16 bases left in between. The DNA for the CDR3 is TGTGCCAGAAGCGCGGGAGGCAGTCGAAAAGCTTTCTTT. Its protein is CARSAGGSRKAFF.

This chain connects TRBV6-1 to TRBJ2-5; 10 bases fit TRBD1. The CDR3 loop spans 15 amino acids. Germline trimming cut 5 bases from V and 2 bases from J; bases unmatched to any gene: 5. The V gene's germline CDR1 is MNHNS and CDR2 SASEGT. DNA of the CDR3: TGTGCCAGCAGTTTTACGGGACAGGGGCAAGAGACCCAGTACTTC. Protein sequence: CASSFTGQGQETQYF.

The genes are TRBV4-1 and TRBJ2-2; the D gene is possibly TRBD2 (6 bases). The CDR3 is 16 residues long. Trimming pared 4 bases from V and 1 base from J, leaving 13 bases between. Germline V gives CDR1 MGHRA, CDR2 YSYEKL. This CDR3 reads CASSPRGSGNTGELFF. CDR3 DNA: TGCGCCAGCAGCCCTCGGGGTAGCGGGAACACCGGGGAGCTGTTTTTT.

The chain is built from TRBV7-8 and TRBJ2-7, with D tentatively TRBD2 (6 bases). V shed 0 bases and J shed 4 bases, with 13 bases lying between them. The germline CDR1 and CDR2 sequences are SGHVS and FQNEAQ. This CDR3 contains 15 residues. The CDR3 loop is CASSLAAGSLYEQYF. In nucleotides, the CDR3 is TGTGCCAGCAGCTTAGCTGCGGGGTCGCTGTACGAGCAGTACTTC.

This clone has just a few counts. This sequence joins TRBV10-1 and TRBJ1-6; the D is unclear. CDR1 is WNHNN and CDR2 is SYGVQD in the germline V gene (reference sequence). The V and J ends lost 8 bases and 9 bases respectively, with 11 bases between them. This CDR3 has 12 amino acids. The CDR3 DNA reads TGCGCCAGCGGGGATCTGGGTTCACCCCTCCACTTT. Amino acid sequence: CASGDLGSPLHF.

The V and J genes are TRBV28 and TRBJ1-2, with TRBD1 matching 7 bases. Germline CDR1 is MDHEN and CDR2 is SYDVKM. Germline trimming cut 6 bases from V and 0 bases from J; bases unmatched to any gene: 4. The CDR3 is made up of 14 amino acids. The CDR3: CASRPQGPNYGYTF. CDR3 DNA: TGTGCCAGCAGGCCACAGGGGCCTAACTATGGCTACACCTTC.

The chain joins TRBV19 to TRBJ1-5, with no clear D. Trimming shortened V by 5 bases and J by 5 bases, and 16 bases separated the two germline ends. The CDR3 length is 15 residues. Germline CDR1 is LNHDA and CDR2 is SQIVND (reference sequence). The CDR3 loop is CASSGNDGIDQPQHF. Here the CDR3 DNA reads TGTGCCAGTAGTGGAAACGACGGGATCGATCAGCCCCAGCATTTT.

This chain connects TRBV20-1 to TRBJ2-5; no reliable D call. The CDR3 runs 10 residues. Germline CDR1 and CDR2: DFQATT and SNEGSKA (reference sequence). Trimming removed 3 bases at V and 5 bases at J, with 4 bases between. The DNA for the CDR3 is TGCAGTGCTAGTGAGGAGACCCAGTACTTC. Translating it yields CSASEETQYF.

The chain carries TRBV6-1 and TRBJ2-6, with a possible D match to TRBD1 (5 bases). Germline values: CDR1 MNHNS, CDR2 SASEGT. V lost 5 bases to trimming and J lost 0 bases, with 8 bases between them. The CDR3 has 15 amino acids. This CDR3 is CASSLDSSGANVLTF. The CDR3 bases are TGTGCCAGCAGTCTCGACAGCTCTGGGGCCAACGTCCTGACTTTC.

V is TRBV4-2 and J is TRBJ2-5; no clear D gene. CDR3 length: 14 amino acids. Germline V gene lookup returns CDR1 LGHNA and CDR2 YNFKEQ. V lost 1 base to trimming and J lost 3 bases, with 9 bases between them. CDR3 bases: TGTGCCAGCAGCCAAGGGTCTTTGGAAGAGACCCAGTACTTC. Protein: CASSQGSLEETQYF.

The rearrangement joins TRBV15 to TRBJ2-3, with D perhaps matching TRBD2 (6 bases). V was cut by 5 bases and J by 4 bases, with 16 bases left in between. Germline CDR1 reads LNHNV; CDR2 reads YYDKDF (reference sequence). This CDR3 is 15 amino acids long. As DNA, the CDR3 is TGTGCCACCAGCGAATCCCAGGAGGGGCCAGATACGCAGTATTTT. Encoded protein: CATSESQEGPDTQYF.

This sequence joins TRBV19 and TRBJ1-5; D is possibly TRBD1 (5 bases). Germline V gene data show CDR1 as LNHDA and CDR2 as SQIVND (reference sequence). CDR3 length: 13 amino acids. Trimming cost V 10 bases and J 5 bases, with 15 bases left between them. CDR3 sequence reads: CATDSWDDQPQHF. Here the CDR3 DNA reads TGTGCCACGGATAGCTGGGACGATCAGCCCCAGCATTTT.

This clone was recorded once. CDR3: CATTEDGTYEQYF. Written as DNA, the CDR3 is TGCGCCACTACTGAAGACGGTACCTACGAGCAGTACTTC. The chain combines TRBV5-1 with TRBJ2-7; D is undetermined. Trimming shortened V by 9 bases and J by 2 bases, and 15 bases separated the two germline ends. There are 13 residues in the CDR3. Germline V lookup: CDR1 SGHRS, CDR2 YFSETQ.

This clone was observed a few times. This chain joins TRBV7-3 and TRBJ2-7; TRBD2 agrees at 9 bases. With 2 bases clipped from V and 2 bases from J, the junction kept 1 base outside the gene matches. CDR3 length equals 14 residues. The germline gives CDR1 SGHTA, CDR2 FQGTGA. CDR3: CASSLLAGPYEQYF. The CDR3 nucleotides read TGTGCCAGCAGCTTACTAGCGGGGCCCTACGAGCAGTACTTC.

Comments on this clone: The junction and the germline gene differ at one end; a read error may be behind it. The J gene is TRBJ2-2, the V gene TRBV7-7; TRBD2 matches at 9 bases. Germline lookup yields CDR1 SSHAT and CDR2 FNYEAQ (reference sequence). The CDR3 runs to 15 residues. This chain's CDR3 is CASSSSGTNTGELFF. As DNA, the CDR3 is TGTGCTAGCAGCTCTAGCGGGACGAACACCGGGGAGCTGTTTTTT.

The chain couples TRBV6-1 to TRBJ1-5; TRBD1 might be the D (6 bases). CDR3 length: 15 amino acids. V gave up 0 bases and J gave up 3 bases, with 9 bases separating them. CDR1 MNHNS and CDR2 SASEGT come from the germline V gene. The CDR3 DNA reads as TGTGCCAGCAGTGAAGCGGGGGGGGCCAATCAGCCCCAGCATTTT. It codes for CASSEAGGANQPQHF.

V is TRBV11-2 and J is TRBJ2-2; the D gene is possibly TRBD2 (6 bases). The V end lost 0 bases, the J end lost 7 bases, and 12 bases lay between the germline ends. CDR1 and CDR2 from the germline V gene are SGHAT and FQNNGV. This CDR3 contains 15 residues. The CDR3 sequence is CASSLEGGKVGELFF. Written as DNA, the CDR3 is TGTGCCAGCAGCTTAGAGGGGGGAAAAGTCGGGGAGCTGTTTTTT.

This sequence joins TRBV6-4 and TRBJ1-1, with D perhaps matching TRBD1 (5 bases). Germline V gene sequence: CDR1 MRHNA, CDR2 SNTAGT. This CDR3 is built from 13 residues. Trimming shortened V by 3 bases and J by 11 bases, and 16 bases separated the two germline ends. The CDR3 DNA reads TGTGCCAGCAGTGAGAACGGGGCCAGCCACGCTTTCTTT. Residues: CASSENGASHAFF.

This clone occurred once. The chain links TRBV18 to TRBJ2-7; 9 bases are a match to TRBD1. The CDR3 runs to 15 residues. The junction had 4 bases not matched to a gene; V was cut back by 4 bases and J by 0 bases. Germline V gene sequence: CDR1 KGHSH, CDR2 LQKENI. The CDR3 DNA reads as TGTGCCAGCTCACTCGGGACAGGGAGCTCCTACGAGCAGTACTTC. Translation: CASSLGTGSSYEQYF.

The gene calls are TRBV11-2 and TRBJ2-1, with D perhaps TRBD1 (6 bases). Trimming shortened V by 3 bases and J by 0 bases, and 9 bases separated the two germline ends. The CDR3 loop spans 15 amino acids. CDR1 is SGHAT and CDR2 is FQNNGV in the germline V gene. CDR3 nucleotides: TGTGCCAGCAGCTTCAGGGGCCCCTCCTACAATGAGCAGTTCTTC. Translation gives CASSFRGPSYNEQFF.